This TCR beta chain appears in the sequencing data of a study of blood T cell repertoires in COVID-19. As for the study in general: Both acute and convalescent COVID-19 samples were obtained from the United States, Italy and Spain.

Profiled with immunoSEQ multiplex PCR; TCRdb holds only in-frame clones, not every one. Here the sample spans under 350,000 clones, around 88% being singletons. There are 16 residues in the CDR3. Per the germline V gene, CDR1 is MGHRA and CDR2 is YSYEKL. J gave up 5 bases and V 1 base, and 2 bases lay outside the gene matches. This chain links TRBV4-1 with TRBJ2-3; 14 bases map to TRBD2. The TCR comes from a man between 35 and 55 years old with acute or convalescent COVID-19. The sample comprised peripheral blood. The CDR3 loop is CASSQVGLAGEDTQYF. The CDR3 nucleotides read TGCGCCAGCAGCCAAGTGGGACTAGCGGGGGAAGATACGCAGTATTTT.